This is a list of T cell receptor beta chains from one sample in a study of T cells in tumors after PD-1 blockade. Sequenced by immunoSEQ multiplex PCR; TCRdb stores in-frame clones only, minus some. The repertoire holds around 60,000 clones, with roughly 78% as singletons. The material sequenced was PBMCs, taken before anti-PD-1 treatment. Every receptor here comes from a human donor with basal cell carcinoma. The CDR3 runs from the conserved cysteine through the conserved F or W. The order of the fields is J gene, clone size, D gene, V gene, CDR3 protein, CDR3 DNA. D genes are given only for firm matches. Only some rows state a clone size, as once, few, many or a class for expanded clones.

J: TRBJ1-6; size: once; D: NA; V: TRBV6-1; CDR3: CASSEVGHVLLSSYNSPLHF; DNA: TGTGCCAGCAGTGAAGTCGGGCACGTACTGCTTAGCTCCTATAATTCACCCCTCCACTTT
J: TRBJ1-5; size: NA; D: TRBD1; V: TRBV10-2; CDR3: CASSDRTGSNQPQHF; DNA: TGCGCCAGCAGCGATCGGACAGGGAGCAATCAGCCCCAGCATTTT
J: TRBJ1-4; size: once; D: NA; V: TRBV6-5; CDR3: CASSYEKLFF; DNA: TGTGCCAGCAGCTATGAAAAACTGTTTTTT
J: TRBJ2-7; size: once; D: NA; V: TRBV6-5; CDR3: CASSYSWDYEQYF; DNA: TGTGCCAGCAGTTACTCGTGGGACTACGAGCAGTACTTC
J: TRBJ2-1; size: NA; D: TRBD1; V: TRBV10-2; CDR3: CAARGTGGLNEQFF; DNA: TGCGCCGCCAGAGGGACAGGGGGACTCAATGAGCAGTTCTTC
J: TRBJ2-1; size: NA; D: TRBD2; V: TRBV6-4; CDR3: CASSVLAGAVGEQFF; DNA: TGTGCCAGCAGTGTACTAGCGGGGGCAGTCGGTGAGCAGTTCTTC
J: TRBJ2-3; size: NA; D: TRBD2; V: TRBV7-9; CDR3: CASSYTSGGATTDTQYF; DNA: TGTGCCAGCAGCTATACTAGCGGGGGGGCCACCACAGATACGCAGTATTTT
J: TRBJ1-2; size: NA; D: TRBD1; V: TRBV3-1/TRBV3-2; CDR3: CASSDDRVNYGYTF; DNA: TGTGCCAGCAGCGACGACAGGGTAAACTATGGCTACACCTTC
J: TRBJ1-1; size: many; D: TRBD1; V: TRBV11-1; CDR3: CASSLRRGGGTEAFF; DNA: TGTGCCAGCAGCCTCCGTAGAGGGGGCGGAACTGAAGCTTTCTTT
J: TRBJ1-5; size: NA; D: NA; V: TRBV19; CDR3: CASSILRGAERGLSQPQHF; DNA: TGTGCCAGTAGTATTCTCAGAGGAGCGGAAAGGGGTTTGAGTCAGCCCCAGCATTTT
J: TRBJ2-7; size: NA; D: NA; V: TRBV6-1; CDR3: CASSEAWGDSYEQYF; DNA: TGTGCCAGCAGTGAAGCTTGGGGGGACTCCTACGAGCAGTACTTC
J: TRBJ1-2; size: NA; D: TRBD1; V: TRBV6-5; CDR3: CASKTGQESGYTF; DNA: TGTGCCAGCAAGACGGGACAGGAAAGTGGCTACACCTTC
J: TRBJ1-2; size: NA; D: NA; V: TRBV20-1; CDR3: CSAPDTSGYTF; DNA: TGCAGTGCTCCAGACACGTCCGGCTACACCTTC
J: TRBJ2-1; size: NA; D: NA; V: TRBV5-5; CDR3: CASAARIYNEQFF; DNA: TGTGCCAGCGCCGCCAGAATATACAATGAGCAGTTCTTC
J: TRBJ2-7; size: NA; D: NA; V: TRBV5-1; CDR3: CASSLALGIYEQYF; DNA: TGCGCCAGCAGCTTGGCTTTGGGTATCTACGAGCAGTACTTC
J: TRBJ2-3; size: NA; D: TRBD1; V: TRBV10-2; CDR3: CASSESTGGADTQYF; DNA: TGCGCCAGCAGTGAGTCGACAGGGGGGGCAGATACGCAGTATTTT
J: TRBJ2-4; size: NA; D: NA; V: TRBV5-6; CDR3: CASLSWLAKNIQYF; DNA: TGTGCCAGCTTATCTTGGCTAGCCAAAAACATTCAGTACTTC
J: TRBJ2-1; size: NA; D: NA; V: TRBV11-2; CDR3: CASSLDLQGWYKEYNEQFF; DNA: TGTGCCAGCAGCTTAGATCTCCAGGGGTGGTACAAGGAATACAATGAGCAGTTCTTC
J: TRBJ2-7; size: NA; D: NA; V: TRBV11-1; CDR3: CASSPESLEQYF; DNA: TGTGCCAGCAGCCCCGAGTCGCTCGAGCAGTACTTC
J: TRBJ2-5; size: NA; D: NA; V: TRBV11-1; CDR3: CASSLLPSQETQYF; DNA: TGTGCCAGCAGCTTACTACCCAGCCAAGAGACCCAGTACTTC
J: TRBJ2-1; size: NA; D: NA; V: TRBV19; CDR3: CASSIWRFRSSSYNEQFF; DNA: TGTGCCAGTAGTATTTGGCGGTTTAGGAGCAGCTCCTACAATGAGCAGTTCTTC
J: TRBJ2-1; size: NA; D: NA; V: TRBV24-1; CDR3: CATSDNAGTSNEQFF; DNA: TGTGCCACCAGTGACAACGCCGGGACTTCCAATGAGCAGTTCTTC
J: TRBJ1-2; size: NA; D: NA; V: TRBV6-5; CDR3: CASTKGGRFFYGYTF; DNA: TGTGCCAGCACCAAAGGGGGACGATTCTTCTATGGCTACACCTTC
J: TRBJ2-1; size: NA; D: TRBD2; V: TRBV7-3; CDR3: CASSLNPSGGGGSYNEQFF; DNA: TGTGCCAGCAGCTTAAACCCTAGCGGGGGAGGGGGCTCCTACAATGAGCAGTTCTTC
J: TRBJ2-5; size: NA; D: TRBD2; V: TRBV5-1; CDR3: CASSLALLAGEETQYF; DNA: TGCGCCAGCAGCTTGGCTCTCCTAGCGGGCGAGGAGACCCAGTACTTC